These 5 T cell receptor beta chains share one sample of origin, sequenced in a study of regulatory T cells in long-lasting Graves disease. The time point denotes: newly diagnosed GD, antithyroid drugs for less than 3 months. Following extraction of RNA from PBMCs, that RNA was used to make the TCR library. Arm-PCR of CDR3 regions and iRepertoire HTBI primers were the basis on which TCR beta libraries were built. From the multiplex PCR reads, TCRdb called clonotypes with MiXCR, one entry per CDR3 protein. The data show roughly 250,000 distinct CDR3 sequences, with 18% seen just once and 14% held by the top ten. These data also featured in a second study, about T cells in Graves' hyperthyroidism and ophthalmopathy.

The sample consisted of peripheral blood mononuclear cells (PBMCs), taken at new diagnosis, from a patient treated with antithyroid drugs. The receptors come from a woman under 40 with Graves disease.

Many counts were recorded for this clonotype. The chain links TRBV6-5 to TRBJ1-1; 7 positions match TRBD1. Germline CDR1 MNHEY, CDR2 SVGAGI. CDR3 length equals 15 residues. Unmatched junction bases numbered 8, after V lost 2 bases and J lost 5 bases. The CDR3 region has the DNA TGTGCCAGCAGTTACGTATCAGGGGGTTATACTGAAGCTTTCTTT. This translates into CASSYVSGGYTEAFF.

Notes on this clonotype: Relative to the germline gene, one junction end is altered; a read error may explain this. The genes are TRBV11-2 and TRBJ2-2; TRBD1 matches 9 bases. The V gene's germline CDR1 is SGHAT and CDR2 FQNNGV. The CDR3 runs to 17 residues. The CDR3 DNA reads TGTGCCAGCAGCTTAGTTTCCGGGACAGGGAGTTTCGGGGAGCTGGTTTTT. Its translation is CASSLVSGTGSFGELVF.

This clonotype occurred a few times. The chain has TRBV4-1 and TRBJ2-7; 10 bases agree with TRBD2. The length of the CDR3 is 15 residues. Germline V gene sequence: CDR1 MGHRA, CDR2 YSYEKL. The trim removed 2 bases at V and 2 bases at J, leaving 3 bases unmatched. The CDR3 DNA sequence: TGCGCCAGCAGCCAAAATAGCGGGGGGACCTACGAGCAGTACTTC. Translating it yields CASSQNSGGTYEQYF.

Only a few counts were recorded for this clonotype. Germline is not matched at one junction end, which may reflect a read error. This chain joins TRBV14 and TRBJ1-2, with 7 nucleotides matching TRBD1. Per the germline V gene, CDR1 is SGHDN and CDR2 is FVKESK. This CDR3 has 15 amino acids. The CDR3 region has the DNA TGTGTCAGCAGCCCATTAGGGGGCGCGGACTATGGCTACACCTTC. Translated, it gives CVSSPLGGADYGYTF.

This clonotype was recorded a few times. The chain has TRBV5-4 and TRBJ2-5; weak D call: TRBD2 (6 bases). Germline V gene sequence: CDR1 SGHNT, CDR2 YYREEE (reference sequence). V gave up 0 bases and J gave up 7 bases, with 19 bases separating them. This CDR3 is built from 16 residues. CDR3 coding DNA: TGTGCCAGCAGCTTGGTATCCGCGGGGAAGAGGGGGACCCAGTACTTC. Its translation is CASSLVSAGKRGTQYF.